Presented here are 13 T cell receptor beta chains from one specimen sequenced in a study of CD4+ T cells in melanoma. Sequencing used immunoSEQ multiplex PCR; TCRdb keeps in-frame clones, though not all of them. In the table there are tens of thousands of clones, more than 65% of which are singletons. Sequenced material: cells from a culture (not recorded whether cultured in vitro). These receptors originate from a human donor with melanoma.

The chain has TRBV5-8 and TRBJ1-4; TRBD1 might be the D (5 bases). The V gene's germline CDR1 is SGHTS and CDR2 YDEGEE. The CDR3 loop spans 16 amino acids. Trimming stripped 2 bases from V and 8 bases from J, with 19 bases between. The CDR3 region has the DNA TGTGCCAGCAGCTTAGGTGGCACAGGTTTAGGAGAAAAACTGTTTTTT. It is translated as CASSLGGTGLGEKLFF. Drawing the rest from reference TRBV5-8 and TRBJ1-4, the complete variable domain is EAGVTQSPTHLIKTRGQQATLRCSPISGHTSVYWYQQALGLGLQFLLWYDEGEERNRGNFPPRFSGRQFPNYSSELNVNALELEDSALYLCASSLGGTGLGEKLFFGSGTQLSVL.

The V and J genes are TRBV4-1 and TRBJ1-4; 8 bases line up with TRBD1. The CDR3 is made up of 17 amino acids. Looked up from germline, CDR1 is MGHRA and CDR2 is YSYEKL. The V segment lost 1 base and the J segment 4 bases; nucleotides outside the gene matches: 8. The CDR3 DNA sequence: TGCGCCAGCAGCCAAGGTCTCAGGGGGCATGGTAATGAAAAACTGTTTTTT. This gives the protein CASSQGLRGHGNEKLFF.

The CDR3 coding sequence is TGTGCCAGCAGCTTATACAGGGGGAACTTTCCCGAGCAGTACTTC. This sequence encodes CASSLYRGNFPEQYF. V and J are TRBV11-2 and TRBJ2-7; 8 positions agree with TRBD1. Germline CDR1 SGHAT, CDR2 FQNNGV. CDR3 length equals 15 residues. V shed 2 bases and J 6 bases; nucleotides not matched to a gene: 9.

The gene calls are TRBV27 and TRBJ1-5; D gene uncertain. The V gene's germline CDR1 is MNHEY and CDR2 SMNVEV (reference sequence). Trimming removed 3 bases from V and 3 bases from J, with 9 bases in between. This CDR3 is 14 amino acids long. This CDR3 reads CASSFTITNQPQHF. The CDR3 coding sequence is TGTGCCAGCAGTTTCACCATTACCAATCAGCCCCAGCATTTT.

The chain recombines TRBV6-1 with TRBJ2-7, with D possibly TRBD2 on 5 matching bases. Trimming shortened V by 7 bases and J by 5 bases, and 15 bases separated the two germline ends. This CDR3 has 13 amino acids. Germline V CDR1 and CDR2: MNHNS, SASEGT. The CDR3 region is CASNPFRGNEQYF. DNA of the CDR3: TGTGCCAGCAATCCATTCCGGGGAAACGAGCAGTACTTC.

This chain links TRBV7-3 with TRBJ1-1; D remains ambiguous. Trimming took 1 base from V and 1 from J, leaving 7 bases between them. The CDR3 loop spans 14 amino acids. CDR1 SGHTA and CDR2 FQGTGA come from the germline V gene. The chain's CDR3 is CASSLIAGNTEAFF. In nucleotides, the CDR3 is TGTGCCAGCAGCTTAATAGCGGGGAACACTGAAGCTTTCTTT.

J is TRBJ2-2 and V is TRBV7-6, with 7 bases identical to TRBD1. V lost 2 bases and J lost 6; bases outside the gene matches: 6. The CDR3 runs 15 residues. CDR1 is SGHVS, CDR2 FNYEAQ, per germline. CDR3 residues: CASSLLTGVPGELFF. The CDR3 bases are TGTGCCAGCAGCTTATTAACAGGGGTTCCCGGGGAGCTGTTTTTT.

The chain employs TRBV4-1 and TRBJ2-5, with D hard to call. Deletions cut 4 bases from V and 2 bases from J, with 5 bases between. Germline loops: CDR1 MGHRA, CDR2 YSYEKL. This CDR3 spans 12 amino acids. The CDR3 DNA is TGCGCCAGCAGCCGATCTCAAGAGACCCAGTACTTC. Translated, it gives CASSRSQETQYF.

This rearrangement joins TRBV13 to TRBJ1-2, with D possibly matching TRBD1 (6 bases). CDR1 PRHDT and CDR2 FYEKMQ come from the germline V gene (reference sequence). The V end lost 5 bases, the J end lost 3 bases, and 19 bases lay between the germline ends. The CDR3 runs 16 residues. CDR3 region: CASSRGDIISDYGYTF. The CDR3 DNA sequence: TGTGCCAGCAGCCGCGGGGACATCATCTCCGACTATGGCTACACCTTC.

J is TRBJ2-2 and V is TRBV6-5, with D unresolved. The CDR3 extends over 13 amino acids. With 9 bases removed from V and 3 bases from J, the gap between germline ends came to 11 bases. Germline CDR1 MNHEY, CDR2 SVGAGI. The CDR3 sequence: CASSTPDTGELFF. The CDR3 nucleotides are TGTGCCAGTTCAACTCCGGACACCGGGGAGCTGTTTTTT.

The chain links TRBV5-6 to TRBJ2-7, with D possibly matching TRBD1 (6 bases). In germline, CDR1 is SGHDT, CDR2 YYEEEE. This CDR3 contains 14 residues. The V gene lost 3 bases and the J gene lost 0 bases, with 10 bases spanning the gap. CDR3 amino acids: CASSSRDTSYEQYF. DNA of the CDR3: TGTGCCAGCAGCTCCCGGGACACCTCCTACGAGCAGTACTTC.

This chain uses TRBV7-2 with TRBJ1-5, with 7 bases identical to TRBD1. CDR3 size: 15 residues. V lost 3 bases and J lost 2; bases outside the gene matches: 4. Germline V CDR1 and CDR2: SGHTA, FQGNSA. CDR3 nucleotide sequence: TGTGCCAGCAGCTTTAGGGGGCTAGGCAATCAGCCCCAGCATTTT. It yields the protein CASSFRGLGNQPQHF.

V usage is TRBV6-1 and J usage is TRBJ2-2, with D perhaps TRBD2 (6 bases). Germline V CDR1 and CDR2: MNHNS, SASEGT. The V end lost 2 bases, the J end lost 6 bases, and 10 bases lay between the germline ends. CDR3 length: 14 residues. This CDR3 reads CASSERRAAGELFF. For the CDR3, the DNA is TGTGCCAGCAGTGAAAGGAGGGCGGCCGGGGAGCTGTTTTTT.